Below, 10 T cell receptor beta chains from the same sample are listed, as sequenced in a study of blood T cell repertoires in COVID-19. The repertoire was sequenced with immunoSEQ multiplex PCR; TCRdb's copy has only in-frame clones and lacks some. The repertoire holds about 160,000 clones, with around 75% as singletons. The specimen sequenced was peripheral blood. The receptors shown here come from an elderly woman with acute or convalescent COVID-19.

Many counts were recorded for this clone. The J gene is TRBJ2-3, the V gene TRBV29-1; TRBD2 aligns across 9 bases. CDR3 length equals 14 residues. J was trimmed by 3 bases and V by 6 bases; bases with no gene match: 7. Germline V gives CDR1 SQVTM, CDR2 ANQGSEA. CDR3 amino acids: CSVSSGEVTDTQYF. As DNA, the CDR3 is TGCAGCGTCTCTAGCGGGGAAGTAACAGATACGCAGTATTTT.

The chain joins TRBV19 to TRBJ1-6; D may be TRBD1 (6 bases). The CDR3 contains 17 residues. CDR1 and CDR2 from the germline V gene are LNHDA and SQIVND (reference sequence). V lost 6 bases, J lost 6 bases, and 21 bases lay in between. The CDR3 sequence: CASRDPTGTLRNSPLHF. Written as DNA, the CDR3 is TGTGCCAGTAGAGACCCGACAGGCACGCTTCGTAATTCACCCCTCCACTTT.

The rearrangement uses TRBV6-6 and TRBJ1-3, with 11 bases aligning to TRBD1. The germline V gene encodes CDR1 MNHNY and CDR2 SVGAGI (reference sequence). V was pared by 2 bases and J by 8 bases, with 2 bases of the junction left unmatched. The CDR3 runs to 14 residues. CDR3 bases: TGTGCCAGCAGTTACGGGACAGGGGGTGACACCATATATTTT. It is translated as CASSYGTGGDTIYF.

The CDR3 DNA reads as TGTGCCAGCAAAGAACGGGGAGATACGCAGTATTTT. This codes for CASKERGDTQYF. The chain uses TRBV2 and TRBJ2-3, with D possibly being TRBD2 (5 bases). The V gene's germline CDR1 is SNHLY and CDR2 FYNNEI. This CDR3 region has 12 residues. Trimming stripped 7 bases from V and 5 bases from J, with 10 bases between. The variable domain in full, completed from reference TRBV2 and TRBJ2-3, reads EPEVTQTPSHQVTQMGQEVILRCVPISNHLYFYWYRQILGQKVEFLVSFYNNEISEKSEIFDDQFSVERPDGSNFTLKIRSTKLEDSAMYFCASKERGDTQYFGPGTRLTVL.

V and J are TRBV5-8 and TRBJ2-2; TRBD1 is a possible D gene (6 bases). The ends were cut back, 4 bases at V and 0 bases at J, with 13 bases in the middle. Germline V gene lookup returns CDR1 SGHTS and CDR2 YDEGEE. This CDR3 is 16 amino acids long. Here the CDR3 reads CASSLGQPSNTGELFF. For the CDR3, the DNA is TGTGCCAGCAGCCTCGGACAGCCGTCGAACACCGGGGAGCTGTTTTTT.

The chain uses TRBV11-2 and TRBJ2-7; the match to TRBD1 covers 8 bases. The CDR3 runs to 17 residues. CDR1 is SGHAT and CDR2 is FQNNGV in the germline V gene. V was clipped by 1 base and J by 3 bases; unmatched bases: 11. This CDR3 reads CASSLGEGGTGSYEQYF. The CDR3 DNA reads TGTGCCAGCAGCTTAGGCGAGGGCGGGACAGGCAGCTACGAGCAGTACTTC.

This clone has only a few counts. The chain has TRBV27 and TRBJ1-4, with a tentative D call TRBD1 (6 bases). Germline-derived CDR1 and CDR2 are MNHEY and SMNVEV (reference sequence). The length of the CDR3 is 16 residues. Trimming pared 6 bases from V and 3 bases from J, leaving 17 bases between. The CDR3 nucleotides are TGTGCCAGCAGGTCCACAGGGATGGGCTCTAATGAAAAACTGTTTTTT. Residues: CASRSTGMGSNEKLFF.

This sequence joins TRBV7-2 and TRBJ2-1; 10 bases align to TRBD1. Germline V gene sequence: CDR1 SGHTA, CDR2 FQGNSA. The ends lost 4 bases at V and 7 bases at J; junction bases unmatched: 4. This CDR3 spans 14 amino acids. In DNA form, the CDR3 reads TGTGCCAGCAGCTACCGGGACAGGGGTAATGAGCAGTTCTTC. Residues: CASSYRDRGNEQFF.

This sequence joins TRBV2 and TRBJ2-7; 7 positions match TRBD1. The V and J ends lost 2 bases and 6 bases, in that order; junction bases with no gene match: 7. The CDR3 extends over 14 amino acids. Germline values: CDR1 SNHLY, CDR2 FYNNEI. The CDR3 nucleotides read TGTGCCAGCAGTGAACTCGGGACAGCAACCGAGCAGTACTTC. Encoded protein: CASSELGTATEQYF. Full variable domain (outside the CDR3, taken from reference TRBV2 and TRBJ2-7): EPEVTQTPSHQVTQMGQEVILRCVPISNHLYFYWYRQILGQKVEFLVSFYNNEISEKSEIFDDQFSVERPDGSNFTLKIRSTKLEDSAMYFCASSELGTATEQYFGPGTRLTVT.

The chain is built from TRBV10-3 and TRBJ1-5; tentative D call: TRBD1 (5 bases). The V end lost 3 bases, the J end lost 5 bases, and 14 bases lay between the germline ends. CDR3 length equals 15 residues. From germline, CDR1 is ENHRY and CDR2 SYGVKD. The CDR3 DNA is TGTGCCATCAGTGACGTCCAGGGTCCACATCAGCCCCAGCATTTT. Encoded protein: CAISDVQGPHQPQHF.